This T cell receptor (beta chain) derives from a study of T cells in Graves' hyperthyroidism and ophthalmopathy. Study-wide background: Upon initial diagnosis and before any treatment, peripheral blood was collected. Study-wide results and limits: Most expanded thyroid clonotypes above 0.001 also appeared in blood.

Using RNA transcripts as the source, TCR beta CDR3 regions were amplified. First-round RT-PCR of the TCR CDR3 relied on the HTBI primer set. Using its own MiXCR run on the multiplex PCR reads, TCRdb lists one record per CDR3 protein. The sample holds fewer than 500,000 distinct CDR3 sequences, around 15% seen once. The table lists this clonotype with many counts. Its specificity is unknown. Sample: blood. This clonotype originated in a man aged 18 to 30 with Graves' ophthalmopathy.

The CDR3 region has the DNA TGCAGTGCTAGAGCCCCCGGCGGAACTGAAGCTTTCTTT. Translated, it gives CSARAPGGTEAFF. V gene TRBV20-1 combines with J gene TRBJ1-1, with unresolved D. With 1 base removed from V and 5 bases from J, the gap between germline ends came to 11 bases. The CDR3 is 13 residues long. Germline CDR1 and CDR2: DFQATT and SNEGSKA (reference sequence).